This T cell receptor beta chain was obtained from a study of blood T cell repertoires in COVID-19. Original analysis: How many nucleated cells were present was estimated from reference gene primer amplification. Generated by immunoSEQ multiplex PCR, the TCRdb table keeps only in-frame clones and is missing some. The V and J calls and clone size are taken from that table; D and trimming were inferred from the DNA. The sample carries 150,000 to 200,000 clones, around nine tenths recorded once. Germline CDR1 and CDR2: SEHNR and FQNEAQ (reference sequence). Trimming stripped 1 base from V and 5 bases from J, with 14 bases between. The CDR3 loop spans 16 amino acids.

The clonotype comes from a woman under 30 who had recovered from COVID-19. V usage is TRBV7-9 and J usage is TRBJ1-4; TRBD1 might be the D (5 bases). The sample was peripheral blood. CDR3 nucleotide sequence: TGTGCCAGCAGCTTAGTGCCGGGACTCGAAAATGAAAAACTGTTTTTT. This codes for CASSLVPGLENEKLFF.